A single sample is the source of the 32 T cell receptor beta chains below, sequenced in a study of T-cell reconstitution after alpha-beta-depleted transplantation in children. Unique molecular identifiers tagged the TCRbeta library. TCRdb processed the PCR reads anew with MiXCR; each CDR3 protein has one entry. The sample includes 55,000 to 65,000 distinct CDR3 sequences, 35% to 55% of them seen just once. This specimen was PBMCs, mostly from graft donor cells, taken 360 days after TCRalphabeta/CD19-depleted stem cell transplant. Source of these receptors: a male patient between 10 and 17 years old who had a stem cell transplant for acute lymphoblastic leukemia, so the T cells may come from the graft donor.

This clonotype came up a few times. This sequence joins TRBV29-1 and TRBJ2-7; 9 nucleotides align to TRBD1. Germline CDR1 and CDR2: SQVTM and ANQGSEA. The CDR3 is made up of 14 amino acids. With 7 bases clipped from V and 1 base from J, the junction kept 8 bases outside the gene matches. The CDR3 region is CSALTGTGSYEQYF. The CDR3 nucleotides are TGCAGCGCCTTAACCGGGACAGGGTCCTACGAGCAGTACTTC.

CDR3 amino acids: CSVGGGDISTDTQYF. The CDR3 DNA reads TGCAGCGTTGGAGGAGGGGACATTAGCACAGATACGCAGTATTTT. The J gene is TRBJ2-3, the V gene TRBV29-1; D may correspond to TRBD1 or TRBD2 (6 bases each). The CDR3 has 15 amino acids. The V gene's germline CDR1 is SQVTM and CDR2 ANQGSEA. Trimming removed 4 bases from V and 0 bases from J, with 14 bases in between.

The chain combines TRBV2 with TRBJ2-1; D possibly corresponds to TRBD2 (6 bases). This CDR3 comprises 15 residues. Germline lookup yields CDR1 SNHLY and CDR2 FYNNEI. The V and J ends lost 1 base and 8 bases respectively, with 15 bases between them. In DNA form, the CDR3 reads TGTGCCAGCAGTGAAGGGAGGGGCCTCTTATATGAGCAGTTCTTC. Translating gives CASSEGRGLLYEQFF.

Ten or more counts support this clonotype. This chain links TRBV9 with TRBJ2-7; no definite D call. The CDR3 runs 14 residues. V was cut by 0 bases and J by 3 bases, with 10 bases left in between. CDR1 is SGDLS and CDR2 is YYNGEE in the germline V gene. The CDR3 nucleotides are TGTGCCAGCAGCGTAGAAGACACCCTCTACGAGCAGTACTTC. Its protein is CASSVEDTLYEQYF.

This clonotype was found a few times. The rearrangement joins TRBV2 to TRBJ2-7; 7 bases align to TRBD1. Germline V lookup: CDR1 SNHLY, CDR2 FYNNEI. V lost 6 bases and J lost 7; bases outside the gene matches: 15. This CDR3 has 15 residues. CDR3: CASRADRALPREQYF. The CDR3 DNA reads TGTGCCAGCAGGGCTGACAGGGCCCTTCCGAGGGAGCAGTACTTC. Combining the CDR3 with reference TRBV2 and TRBJ2-7 gives the whole variable domain EPEVTQTPSHQVTQMGQEVILRCVPISNHLYFYWYRQILGQKVEFLVSFYNNEISEKSEIFDDQFSVERPDGSNFTLKIRSTKLEDSAMYFCASRADRALPREQYFGPGTRLTVT.

This clonotype has just a few counts. The chain recombines TRBV29-1 with TRBJ2-3, with D perhaps assigned TRBD1 or TRBD2 (5 bases each). The V end was cut by 0 bases, the J end by 6 bases, with 13 bases between. This CDR3 has 14 residues. Germline CDR1 SQVTM, CDR2 ANQGSEA. Written as DNA, the CDR3 is TGCAGCGTTGAAGATCAGGGCGGAGGTGATACGCAGTATTTT. Protein: CSVEDQGGGDTQYF.

The V and J genes are TRBV28 and TRBJ2-1; 8 bases match TRBD1. V lost 5 bases and J lost 8; bases outside the gene matches: 8. CDR3 length equals 14 residues. Germline values: CDR1 MDHEN, CDR2 SYDVKM. The CDR3 nucleotides read TGTGCCAGCAGTCTCCGGACAGGGATGGATGAGCAGTTCTTC. Amino acid sequence: CASSLRTGMDEQFF.

This chain joins TRBV20-1 and TRBJ2-6; D may be TRBD2 (6 bases). V was pared by 3 bases and J by 6 bases, with 18 bases between. Germline values: CDR1 DFQATT, CDR2 SNEGSKA (reference sequence). The CDR3 consists of 16 residues. CDR3 loop: CSARGMFGSEANVLTF. The CDR3 nucleotides are TGCAGTGCTAGGGGTATGTTCGGGAGCGAGGCCAACGTCCTGACTTTC.

The rearrangement uses TRBV5-5 and TRBJ1-4; TRBD1 agrees at 9 bases. This CDR3 has 16 residues. The junction had 6 bases not matched to a gene; V was cut back by 2 bases and J by 4 bases. Germline loops: CDR1 SGHKS, CDR2 YYEKEE (reference sequence). The CDR3, as DNA: TGTGCCAGCAGCTTCCTCCTGACAGGGGGTAATGAAAAACTGTTTTTT. Encoded protein: CASSFLLTGGNEKLFF.

This clonotype has a handful of counts. The chain is built from TRBV20-1 and TRBJ2-7, with unresolved D. The CDR3 extends over 13 amino acids. Trimming took off 7 bases at V and 2 bases at J, with 15 bases between the two ends. The germline V gene has CDR1 DFQATT and CDR2 SNEGSKA (reference sequence). CDR3 loop: CSGDFLPPYEQYF. CDR3 sequence (DNA): TGCAGTGGAGATTTTCTGCCCCCCTACGAGCAGTACTTC.

The chain combines TRBV29-1 with TRBJ2-1; D possibly corresponds to TRBD1 (5 bases). This CDR3 region has 11 residues. Trimming took 3 bases from V and 11 from J, leaving 11 bases between them. Germline CDR1 and CDR2: SQVTM and ANQGSEA. CDR3 loop: CSVEHRTKQFF. The CDR3 DNA reads TGCAGCGTTGAGCACAGGACGAAGCAGTTCTTC.

This clonotype has only a few counts. V and J are TRBV10-3 and TRBJ1-2; 11 nucleotides align to TRBD1. Trimming cost V 7 bases and J 2 bases; bases outside gene matches: 3. Germline values: CDR1 ENHRY, CDR2 SYGVKD. The CDR3 has 14 amino acids. The CDR3 loop is CAITGQGENYGYTF. In DNA form, the CDR3 reads TGTGCCATCACGGGACAGGGGGAAAACTATGGCTACACCTTC.

The chain uses TRBV20-1 and TRBJ2-7, with 7 bases that match TRBD1. With V trimmed by 6 bases and J by 0 bases, 8 bases remained unmatched. Germline-derived CDR1 and CDR2 are DFQATT and SNEGSKA (reference sequence). This CDR3 has 14 amino acids. CDR3 sequence reads: CSAAWTGSSYEQYF. Written as DNA, the CDR3 is TGCAGTGCGGCTTGGACAGGTAGCTCCTACGAGCAGTACTTC.

The gene calls are TRBV13 and TRBJ2-7; D is ambiguous. Trimming took 5 bases from V and 0 from J, leaving 20 bases between them. Germline V lookup: CDR1 PRHDT, CDR2 FYEKMQ (reference sequence). The CDR3 consists of 17 residues. The CDR3 DNA is TGTGCCAGCAGCCCTAACCTGTCAGGCACCAACTCCTACGAGCAGTACTTC. Protein product: CASSPNLSGTNSYEQYF.

In DNA form, the CDR3 reads TGTGCCAGCAGTTTAAAGGGTAACACTGAAGCTTTCTTT. This gives the protein CASSLKGNTEAFF. The rearrangement links TRBV27 to TRBJ1-1; the D is unclear. CDR1 is MNHEY, CDR2 SMNVEV, per germline (reference sequence). The ends were cut back, 2 bases at V and 2 bases at J, with 6 bases in the middle. This CDR3 is 13 amino acids long.

The chain carries TRBV29-1 and TRBJ2-2; D perhaps matches TRBD1 (6 bases). This CDR3 contains 14 residues. CDR1 is SQVTM, CDR2 ANQGSEA, per germline. Deletions cut 7 bases from V and 3 bases from J, with 15 bases between. This CDR3 reads CSGRWGQDTGELFF. CDR3 sequence (DNA): TGCAGCGGACGATGGGGACAAGACACCGGGGAGCTGTTTTTT.

This clonotype turned up a few times. V and J are TRBV9 and TRBJ2-6, with D maybe TRBD2 (6 bases). The CDR3 has 16 residues. Germline CDR1 and CDR2: SGDLS and YYNGEE. The ends were cut back, 0 bases at V and 4 bases at J, with 11 bases in the middle. The CDR3 DNA is TGTGCCAGCAGCGTAGGGGGAGGTTCCGGGGCCAACGTCCTGACTTTC. Its translation is CASSVGGGSGANVLTF.

This chain connects TRBV6-1 to TRBJ2-7; no clear D gene. The CDR3 spans 12 residues. Germline CDR1 reads MNHNS; CDR2 reads SASEGT. Trimming took 6 bases from V and 2 from J, leaving 8 bases between them. DNA for the CDR3: TGTGCCAGCAGCTCCTACCCCTACGAGCAGTACTTC. It specifies CASSSYPYEQYF.

The chain couples TRBV19 to TRBJ1-6; D possibly corresponds to TRBD1 (5 bases). The CDR3 contains 17 residues. Between the trimmed V and J ends, which lost 3 bases and 10 bases, there was a span of 22 bases. CDR1 is LNHDA, CDR2 SQIVND, per germline (reference sequence). CDR3 sequence reads: CASSMPAGLRITSPLHF. In nucleotides, the CDR3 is TGTGCCAGTAGTATGCCCGCGGGACTCAGAATAACATCACCCCTCCACTTT.

The gene calls are TRBV7-3 and TRBJ1-4, with 10 nucleotides matching TRBD1. Trimming at V came to 5 bases and at J to 8 bases, leaving 11 bases not matched to a gene. Germline CDR1 and CDR2: SGHTA and FQGTGA. This CDR3 spans 16 amino acids. The CDR3 DNA reads as TGTGCCAGCAGCCCCCGGGGACAGGGGTTATGGGAAAAACTGTTTTTT. Its translation: CASSPRGQGLWEKLFF.

This chain uses TRBV5-7 with TRBJ2-1; 9 bases fit TRBD1. TRBV5-7 is reported as an ORF; its role is uncertain. The CDR3 totals 15 residues. Germline trimming cut 8 bases from V and 5 bases from J; bases unmatched to any gene: 11. CDR3 DNA sequence: TGTGCCAGGAGCCCCCGGGACAGGGACCACAATGAGCAGTTCTTC. It is translated as CARSPRDRDHNEQFF.

This clonotype came up many times. This chain links TRBV27 with TRBJ2-7; 10 nucleotides line up with TRBD1. The germline V gene has CDR1 MNHEY and CDR2 SMNVEV (reference sequence). V lost 6 bases and J lost 4; bases outside the gene matches: 9. The CDR3 contains 15 residues. Here the CDR3 DNA reads TGTGCCAGCAGCCCAGACAGGGGGCAGTGGTACGAGCAGTACTTC. Protein product: CASSPDRGQWYEQYF.

This chain connects TRBV7-2 to TRBJ2-1; no clear D. Germline assignment: CDR1 SGHTA and CDR2 FQGNSA. This CDR3 comprises 13 residues. V dropped 4 bases and J dropped 4 bases, with 8 bases sitting between them. CDR3 sequence reads: CASSWPRYNEQFF. The CDR3 region has the DNA TGTGCCAGCAGCTGGCCCAGGTACAATGAGCAGTTCTTC.

Here the CDR3 reads CASSPFTSYEQYF. The CDR3 bases are TGTGCCAGCAGTCCGTTCACCTCCTACGAGCAGTACTTC. The chain combines TRBV2 with TRBJ2-7; D is unresolved. Per germline, CDR1 SNHLY and CDR2 FYNNEI. Trimming removed 5 bases from V and 0 bases from J, with 8 bases in between. The CDR3 is made up of 13 amino acids.

The rearrangement uses TRBV5-1 and TRBJ2-1; D might be TRBD2 (6 bases). Per germline, CDR1 SGHRS and CDR2 YFSETQ. The CDR3 spans 14 residues. V was pared by 0 bases and J by 8 bases, with 12 bases between. CDR3 sequence (DNA): TGCGCCAGCAGCTTGGGAGGTTGGGAGGATGAGCAGTTCTTC. Its translation: CASSLGGWEDEQFF.

The V gene is TRBV6-4, the J gene TRBJ2-1, with 8 bases identical to TRBD2. Trimming removed 4 bases from V and 10 bases from J; junction bases left unmatched: 12. The CDR3 spans 15 residues. Germline V gene data show CDR1 as MRHNA and CDR2 as SNTAGT. CDR3 amino acids: CASSVLAGTFQEQFF. The DNA for the CDR3 is TGTGCCAGCAGTGTCTTAGCGGGAACCTTTCAAGAGCAGTTCTTC.

The sample holds a few counts of this clonotype. The genes are TRBV10-3 and TRBJ1-2, with 7 positions matching TRBD1. There are 15 residues in the CDR3. V lost 3 bases, J lost 4 bases, and 8 bases stayed unmatched. Germline V gene sequence: CDR1 ENHRY, CDR2 SYGVKD. In DNA, the CDR3 is TGTGCCATCAGTGATCCTCCGACAGGGCGCTATGGCTACACCTTC. Its translation: CAISDPPTGRYGYTF.

This clonotype showed up just a few times. V usage is TRBV29-1 and J usage is TRBJ2-5; no clear D. The germline V gene has CDR1 SQVTM and CDR2 ANQGSEA. This CDR3 is built from 11 residues. V was cut by 1 base and J by 7 bases, with 7 bases left in between. CDR3 coding DNA: TGCAGCGTTGAAGTGGCTCGGACCCAGTACTTC. Translation gives CSVEVARTQYF. Looking up the rest from reference TRBV29-1 and TRBJ2-5 gives the full variable domain: SAVISQKPSRDICQRGTSLTIQCQVDSQVTMMFWYRQQPGQSLTLIATANQGSEATYESGFVIDKFPISRPNLTFSTLTVSNMSPEDSSIYLCSVEVARTQYFGPGTRLLVL.

This chain links TRBV24-1 with TRBJ2-7; 10 bases are shared with TRBD2. Trimming took 4 bases from V and 0 from J; bases not matched to a gene: 11. Germline V gene lookup returns CDR1 KGHDR and CDR2 SFDVKD. The length of the CDR3 is 18 residues. The chain's CDR3 is CATSDLSPLAGNSYEQYF. In nucleotides, the CDR3 is TGTGCCACCAGTGACCTATCCCCACTAGCGGGAAACTCCTACGAGCAGTACTTC.

This sequence joins TRBV12-3 or TRBV12-4 and TRBJ2-7; D perhaps matches TRBD1 (6 bases). CDR3 size: 14 residues. Trimming cost V 3 bases and J 4 bases, with 13 bases left between them. The CDR3 is CASSFKGDTYEQYF. Written as DNA, the CDR3 is TGTGCCAGCAGTTTCAAAGGGGACACATACGAGCAGTACTTC.

A few counts support this clonotype. The chain joins TRBV28 to TRBJ1-1; 7 bases align to TRBD1. The CDR3 totals 12 residues. V lost 10 bases to trimming and J lost 1 base; unmatched junction nucleotides: 3. Germline CDR1 MDHEN, CDR2 SYDVKM. The CDR3 DNA follows: TGTGCCACCTGGACAGGGAACACTGAAGCTTTCTTT. Translation gives CATWTGNTEAFF.

The CDR3 protein is CASSADLSEGETQYF. CDR3 in DNA: TGTGCCAGCAGCGCAGATCTCTCAGAAGGGGAGACCCAGTACTTC. V gene TRBV9 combines with J gene TRBJ2-5, with no clear D. V dropped 3 bases and J dropped 5 bases, with 17 bases sitting between them. This CDR3 contains 15 residues. Looked up from germline, CDR1 is SGDLS and CDR2 is YYNGEE.